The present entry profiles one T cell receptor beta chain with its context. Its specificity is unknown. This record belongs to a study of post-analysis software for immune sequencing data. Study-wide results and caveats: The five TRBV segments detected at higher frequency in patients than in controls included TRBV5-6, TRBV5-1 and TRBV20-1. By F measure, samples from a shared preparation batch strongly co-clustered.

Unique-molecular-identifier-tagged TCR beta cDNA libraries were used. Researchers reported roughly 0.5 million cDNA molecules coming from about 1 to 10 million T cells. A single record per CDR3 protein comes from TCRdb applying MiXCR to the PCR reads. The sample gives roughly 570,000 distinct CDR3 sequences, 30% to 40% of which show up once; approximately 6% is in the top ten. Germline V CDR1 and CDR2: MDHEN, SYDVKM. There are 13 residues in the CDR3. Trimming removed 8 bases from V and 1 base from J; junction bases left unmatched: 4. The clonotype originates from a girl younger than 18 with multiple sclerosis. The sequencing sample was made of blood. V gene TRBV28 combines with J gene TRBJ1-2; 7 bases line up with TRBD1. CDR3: CASRQGLNYGYTF. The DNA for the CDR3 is TGTGCCAGCCGACAGGGCCTTAACTATGGCTACACCTTC.